The source of this T cell receptor (beta chain) is a study of human T cells and chemical hapten exposure. As for the study in general: DPC at 0.01% went onto the upper back in patch tests, read at 6 days. Study-wide results and limits: There was no change with DPC sensitization in TCRs above 1 in 1000 frequency.

In the original processing: Across samples, TCR counts had a median of approximately 100,000 and ranged from roughly 23,224 to 690,600. TCRdb reprocessed the RACE reads via MiXCR and lists one record per CDR3 protein. For this entry, the V and J calls and clone size follow TCRdb and not the study's own pipeline. Among some 52,000 distinct CDR3 sequences listed, roughly 11% were seen once. This clonotype was observed many times. Its matching antigen is unknown. Time point reported: patch test 1, 2 weeks after DPC sensitization. Treatment noted: therapeutic diphenylcyclopropenone sensitization with weekly scalp DPC. From whole blood left unfractionated, total RNA was extracted. Source: whole blood, taken in connection with sensitization to the hapten diphenylcyclopropenone (DPC). The receptor was derived from a woman aged 35 to 49 with alopecia areata. Some clones in this sample may be carry-over from other donors' samples.

The CDR3 DNA reads TGTGCCAGCAGCCAAACGGGAGGTATCTATGGCTACACCTTC. Translating gives CASSQTGGIYGYTF. The chain uses TRBV3-1 and TRBJ1-2; D uncertain. Trimming stripped 2 bases from V and 4 bases from J, with 11 bases between. The CDR3 covers 14 residues. From germline, CDR1 is LGHDT and CDR2 YNNKEL (reference sequence).